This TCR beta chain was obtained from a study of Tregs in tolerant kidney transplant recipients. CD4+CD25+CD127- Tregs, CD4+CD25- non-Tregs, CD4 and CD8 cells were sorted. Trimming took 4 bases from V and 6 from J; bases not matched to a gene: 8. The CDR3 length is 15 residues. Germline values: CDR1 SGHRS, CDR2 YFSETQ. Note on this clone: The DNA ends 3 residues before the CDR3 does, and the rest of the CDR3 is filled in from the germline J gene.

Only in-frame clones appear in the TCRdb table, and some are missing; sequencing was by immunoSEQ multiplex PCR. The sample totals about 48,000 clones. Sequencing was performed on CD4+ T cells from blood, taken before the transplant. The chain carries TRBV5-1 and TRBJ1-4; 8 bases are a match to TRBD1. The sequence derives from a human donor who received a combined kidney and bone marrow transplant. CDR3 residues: CASSIGTGQDEKLFF. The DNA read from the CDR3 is TGCGCCAGCAGCATAGGGACAGGTCAAGATGAAAAA.